This is a list of T cell receptor beta chains from one sample in a study of CD8 T cells in Susac syndrome. TCRdb recomputed calls from the immunoSEQ multiplex PCR reads with MiXCR, one row per CDR3 protein. This table has around 150,000 distinct CDR3 sequences, approximately 96% appearing once. The sample was CD4+ T cells from PBMCs. These receptors were taken from a human donor in good health. CDR3s leave out the opening cysteine and the closing phenylalanine or tryptophan.

v_gene: TRBV4-3; j_gene: TRBJ2-1; CDR3aa: ASSRGRSSAAEQF
v_gene: TRBV6-5; j_gene: TRBJ1-6; CDR3aa: ASSRQGADSPLH
v_gene: TRBV20-1; j_gene: TRBJ1-1; CDR3aa: SVQRSGAEAF
v_gene: TRBV5-1; j_gene: TRBJ2-1; CDR3aa: ASSLAISYNEQF
v_gene: TRBV28; j_gene: TRBJ2-3; CDR3aa: ASTPGEGTQY
v_gene: TRBV12-3/TRBV12-4; j_gene: TRBJ2-7; CDR3aa: ASSGYGESYEQY
v_gene: TRBV3-1; j_gene: TRBJ2-7; CDR3aa: ASSQDRGSSKGHEQY
v_gene: TRBV29-1; j_gene: TRBJ2-3; CDR3aa: GGRRTDTQY
v_gene: TRBV6-2/TRBV6-3; j_gene: TRBJ2-3; CDR3aa: ATSPGQPSQY
v_gene: TRBV3-1; j_gene: TRBJ1-1; CDR3aa: ASSQDGQGWMNTEAF
v_gene: TRBV20-1; j_gene: TRBJ1-2; CDR3aa: SASVSGTHNYGYT
v_gene: TRBV15; j_gene: TRBJ2-1; CDR3aa: ATSREGYNEQF
v_gene: TRBV6-2/TRBV6-3; j_gene: TRBJ1-2; CDR3aa: ASSYAAYGYT
v_gene: TRBV3-1; j_gene: TRBJ1-2; CDR3aa: ASSQDLSAGYT
v_gene: TRBV4-3; j_gene: TRBJ2-5; CDR3aa: ASSRNSGGMSQETQY
v_gene: TRBV29-1; j_gene: TRBJ2-2; CDR3aa: SVRWVGTGELF
v_gene: TRBV6-2/TRBV6-3; j_gene: TRBJ2-1; CDR3aa: ASRDTLGYEQF
v_gene: TRBV3-1; j_gene: TRBJ1-4; CDR3aa: ASSQVSFGKLF
v_gene: TRBV2; j_gene: TRBJ2-1; CDR3aa: ASSEAQWGASSYNEQF
v_gene: TRBV24-1; j_gene: TRBJ2-5; CDR3aa: ATSDHHVQETQY
v_gene: TRBV5-1; j_gene: TRBJ2-7; CDR3aa: ASSFSSGEGEQY
v_gene: TRBV20-1; j_gene: TRBJ2-3; CDR3aa: SAVVRGTDTQY
v_gene: TRBV6-2/TRBV6-3; j_gene: TRBJ1-5; CDR3aa: ASSYLGKSNQPQH
v_gene: TRBV4-3; j_gene: TRBJ2-7; CDR3aa: ASSQGAGQGAYEQY